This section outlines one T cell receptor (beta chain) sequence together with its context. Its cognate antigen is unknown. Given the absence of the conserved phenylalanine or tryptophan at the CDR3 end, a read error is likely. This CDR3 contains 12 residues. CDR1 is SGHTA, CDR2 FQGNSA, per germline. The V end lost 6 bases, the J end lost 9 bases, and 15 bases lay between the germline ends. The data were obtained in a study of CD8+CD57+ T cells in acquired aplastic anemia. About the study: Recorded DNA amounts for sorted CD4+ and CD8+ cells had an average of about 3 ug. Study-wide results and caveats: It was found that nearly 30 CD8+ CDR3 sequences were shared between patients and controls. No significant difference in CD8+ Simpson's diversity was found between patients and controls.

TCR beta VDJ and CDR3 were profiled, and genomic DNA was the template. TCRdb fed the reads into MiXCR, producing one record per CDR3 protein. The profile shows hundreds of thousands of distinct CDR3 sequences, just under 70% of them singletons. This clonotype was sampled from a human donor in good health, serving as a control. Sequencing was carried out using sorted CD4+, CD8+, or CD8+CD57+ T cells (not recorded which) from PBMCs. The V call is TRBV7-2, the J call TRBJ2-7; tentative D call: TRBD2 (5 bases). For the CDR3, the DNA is TGTGCCAGCAGTGAAGCTAGCTCCGGGCAGTACTGC. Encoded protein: CASSEASSGQYC.